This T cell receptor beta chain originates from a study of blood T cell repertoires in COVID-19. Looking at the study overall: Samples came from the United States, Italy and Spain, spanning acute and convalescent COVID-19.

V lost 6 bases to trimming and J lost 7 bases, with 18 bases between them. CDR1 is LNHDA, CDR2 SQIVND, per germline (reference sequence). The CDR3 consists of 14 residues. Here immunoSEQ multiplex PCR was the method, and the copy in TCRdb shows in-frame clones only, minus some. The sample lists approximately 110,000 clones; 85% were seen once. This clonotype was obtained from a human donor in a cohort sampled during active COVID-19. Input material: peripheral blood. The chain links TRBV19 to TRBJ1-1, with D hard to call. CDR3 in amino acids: CASRQTWEHGEAFF. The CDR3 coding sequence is TGTGCCAGTAGACAGACATGGGAGCATGGTGAAGCTTTCTTT.